This is a list of T cell receptor beta chains from one sample in a study of beta chain features in type 1 diabetes. Sequencing was performed with immunoSEQ multiplex PCR; in TCRdb, only in-frame clones are kept and a portion is missing. The repertoire has 350,000 to 450,000 clones, less than 15% of them found once; the top ten carry under 0.02%. The source material was naive CD4+ T cells from blood. Receptor source: a woman younger than 35 in good health. The CDR3 runs from the conserved cysteine through the conserved F or W. The order of the fields is D gene, J gene, V gene, clone size, CDR3 protein, CDR3 DNA. The D gene is left open where the match is weak. Expanded clones are given a class, and other clones once, few, many or no size at all.

D gene: TRBD2; J gene: TRBJ2-7; V gene: TRBV29-1; clone size: -; CDR3 protein: CSVEVRREGPDEQYF; CDR3 DNA: TGCAGCGTTGAAGTCCGGCGGGAGGGCCCCGACGAGCAGTACTTC
D gene: TRBD2; J gene: TRBJ2-7; V gene: TRBV7-2; clone size: -; CDR3 protein: CASSSLSGGSTQYF; CDR3 DNA: TGTGCCAGCAGCTCGTTAAGCGGGGGCTCCACGCAGTACTTC
D gene: -; J gene: TRBJ2-1; V gene: TRBV5-5; clone size: -; CDR3 protein: CASSLSWPPEGFF; CDR3 DNA: TGTGCCAGCAGCTTGTCGTGGCCCCCAGAGGGGTTCTTC
D gene: TRBD1; J gene: TRBJ1-2; V gene: TRBV14; clone size: -; CDR3 protein: CASSMGQGYYTF; CDR3 DNA: TGTGCCAGCAGCATGGGACAGGGTTACTACACCTTC
D gene: -; J gene: TRBJ2-6; V gene: TRBV7-3; clone size: few; CDR3 protein: CASSRSTETGANVLTF; CDR3 DNA: TGTGCCAGCAGCAGGTCAACCGAGACAGGGGCCAACGTCCTGACTTTC
D gene: -; J gene: TRBJ1-5; V gene: TRBV29-1; clone size: few; CDR3 protein: CSVGTTDQPQHF; CDR3 DNA: TGCAGCGTTGGGACTACAGATCAGCCCCAGCATTTT
D gene: -; J gene: TRBJ2-7; V gene: TRBV28; clone size: -; CDR3 protein: CASRPSGGLSYEQYF; CDR3 DNA: TGTGCCAGCAGGCCGTCGGGCGGGCTCTCCTACGAGCAGTACTTC
D gene: -; J gene: TRBJ2-2; V gene: TRBV6-4; clone size: -; CDR3 protein: CASRTVDTGELFF; CDR3 DNA: TGTGCCAGCCGGACTGTAGACACCGGGGAGCTGTTTTTT
D gene: TRBD1; J gene: TRBJ1-3; V gene: TRBV28; clone size: -; CDR3 protein: CASSFPTGAGNTIYF; CDR3 DNA: TGTGCCAGCAGTTTCCCGACAGGGGCTGGAAACACCATATATTTT
D gene: TRBD2; J gene: TRBJ2-7; V gene: TRBV7-2; clone size: few; CDR3 protein: CASSRLAGTGEQYF; CDR3 DNA: TGTGCCAGCAGCCGACTAGCGGGAACGGGGGAGCAGTACTTC
D gene: -; J gene: TRBJ2-1; V gene: TRBV4-2; clone size: -; CDR3 protein: CASSQAGVSNNEQFF; CDR3 DNA: TGTGCCAGCAGCCAAGCAGGGGTATCTAACAATGAGCAGTTCTTC
D gene: -; J gene: TRBJ2-7; V gene: TRBV7-9; clone size: -; CDR3 protein: CASSSYSGTYEQYF; CDR3 DNA: TGTGCCAGCAGCTCCTATAGCGGAACCTACGAGCAGTACTTC
D gene: TRBD1; J gene: TRBJ2-2; V gene: TRBV5-1; clone size: -; CDR3 protein: CASSLYRGDTGELFF; CDR3 DNA: TGCGCCAGCAGTTTGTACAGGGGAGACACCGGGGAGCTGTTTTTT
D gene: TRBD1; J gene: TRBJ2-7; V gene: TRBV9; clone size: -; CDR3 protein: CASSPRTGGAEQYF; CDR3 DNA: TGTGCCAGCAGCCCCCGGACAGGGGGCGCCGAGCAGTACTTC
D gene: TRBD1; J gene: TRBJ2-6; V gene: TRBV5-4; clone size: -; CDR3 protein: CASTREGQGAGANVLTF; CDR3 DNA: TGTGCCAGCACTCGTGAAGGACAGGGGGCTGGGGCCAACGTCCTGACTTTC
D gene: -; J gene: TRBJ2-1; V gene: TRBV5-4; clone size: few; CDR3 protein: CASRATGIWANEQFF; CDR3 DNA: TGTGCCAGCAGGGCCACAGGGATCTGGGCCAATGAGCAGTTCTTC
D gene: -; J gene: TRBJ1-1; V gene: TRBV23-1; clone size: few; CDR3 protein: CASSQSRGVYTEAFF; CDR3 DNA: TGCGCCAGCAGTCAATCCCGGGGGGTTTACACTGAAGCTTTCTTT
D gene: -; J gene: TRBJ1-1; V gene: TRBV7-9; clone size: -; CDR3 protein: CASQGDTEAFF; CDR3 DNA: TGTGCCAGCCAAGGGGACACTGAAGCTTTCTTT
D gene: -; J gene: TRBJ2-7; V gene: TRBV5-1; clone size: -; CDR3 protein: CASSPGNTVYEQYF; CDR3 DNA: TGCGCCAGCAGCCCCGGGAATACAGTTTACGAGCAGTACTTC
D gene: TRBD2; J gene: TRBJ2-1; V gene: TRBV5-8; clone size: -; CDR3 protein: CASSTPGLAVTGVNEQFF; CDR3 DNA: TGTGCCAGCAGCACTCCGGGACTAGCGGTTACTGGGGTGAATGAGCAGTTCTTC
D gene: -; J gene: TRBJ2-7; V gene: TRBV29-1; clone size: -; CDR3 protein: CSAGLRNEQYF; CDR3 DNA: TGCAGCGCGGGACTTCGGAACGAGCAGTACTTC
D gene: -; J gene: TRBJ2-4; V gene: TRBV2; clone size: few; CDR3 protein: CASSESNDKNIQYF; CDR3 DNA: TGTGCCAGCAGTGAATCTAACGACAAAAACATTCAGTACTTC
D gene: TRBD1; J gene: TRBJ1-4; V gene: TRBV25-1; clone size: -; CDR3 protein: CASRTGGNNEKLFF; CDR3 DNA: TGTGCCAGCAGAACAGGGGGCAATAATGAAAAACTGTTTTTT
D gene: TRBD2; J gene: TRBJ2-1; V gene: TRBV28; clone size: -; CDR3 protein: CASSVLAGENNEQFF; CDR3 DNA: TGTGCCAGCAGCGTTCTAGCGGGCGAAAACAATGAGCAGTTCTTC
D gene: -; J gene: TRBJ1-2; V gene: TRBV7-9; clone size: few; CDR3 protein: CASSFGSDYGYTF; CDR3 DNA: TGTGCCAGCAGCTTCGGGAGTGACTATGGCTACACCTTC
D gene: TRBD2; J gene: TRBJ2-1; V gene: TRBV4-1; clone size: few; CDR3 protein: CASRQVPGLAGVSEQFF; CDR3 DNA: TGCGCCAGCAGACAAGTTCCGGGACTAGCGGGAGTGTCTGAGCAGTTCTTC
D gene: -; J gene: TRBJ1-1; V gene: TRBV29-1; clone size: -; CDR3 protein: CSVEVPTLQGTEAFF; CDR3 DNA: TGCAGCGTTGAAGTCCCGACACTACAGGGAACTGAAGCTTTCTTT
D gene: -; J gene: TRBJ1-3; V gene: TRBV30; clone size: few; CDR3 protein: CAWSVPGLLGGNTIYF; CDR3 DNA: TGTGCCTGGAGTGTACCGGGACTCTTAGGTGGAAACACCATATATTTT
D gene: -; J gene: TRBJ1-1; V gene: TRBV18; clone size: few; CDR3 protein: CASLSGQQNTEAFF; CDR3 DNA: TGTGCCAGCCTCTCAGGGCAGCAGAACACTGAAGCTTTCTTT
D gene: -; J gene: TRBJ2-1; V gene: TRBV30; clone size: few; CDR3 protein: CAWSVQGLYNEQFF; CDR3 DNA: TGTGCCTGGAGTGTACAGGGCCTCTACAATGAGCAGTTCTTC
D gene: -; J gene: TRBJ2-7; V gene: TRBV28; clone size: -; CDR3 protein: CASGSPGELTYEQYF; CDR3 DNA: TGTGCCAGCGGTAGCCCGGGGGAATTGACCTACGAGCAGTACTTC
D gene: -; J gene: TRBJ1-2; V gene: TRBV27; clone size: few; CDR3 protein: CASSLSAPRQAGGYTF; CDR3 DNA: TGTGCCAGCAGTTTATCGGCACCCCGACAGGCGGGCGGCTACACCTTC
D gene: -; J gene: TRBJ1-4; V gene: TRBV20-1; clone size: few; CDR3 protein: CKGEGLFF; CDR3 DNA: TGCAAGGGGGAGGGACTGTTTTTT
D gene: TRBD1; J gene: TRBJ1-2; V gene: TRBV30; clone size: -; CDR3 protein: CAWSYRGNYGYTF; CDR3 DNA: TGTGCCTGGAGTTACAGGGGGAACTATGGCTACACCTTC
D gene: TRBD1; J gene: TRBJ2-5; V gene: TRBV5-1; clone size: few; CDR3 protein: CASSLAVGTGATQYF; CDR3 DNA: TGCGCCAGCAGCTTGGCCGTAGGGACAGGTGCGACCCAGTACTTC
D gene: TRBD1; J gene: TRBJ2-5; V gene: TRBV4-3; clone size: few; CDR3 protein: CASRQPGQGGETQYF; CDR3 DNA: TGCGCCAGCAGGCAACCGGGACAGGGCGGAGAGACCCAGTACTTC
D gene: TRBD1; J gene: TRBJ1-5; V gene: TRBV6-5; clone size: -; CDR3 protein: CASSATGASNQPQHF; CDR3 DNA: TGTGCCAGCAGCGCAACAGGGGCGAGCAATCAGCCCCAGCATTTT
D gene: -; J gene: TRBJ1-2; V gene: TRBV18; clone size: few; CDR3 protein: CASSPPTRVGGYTF; CDR3 DNA: TGTGCCAGCTCACCACCGACGAGGGTTGGAGGCTACACCTTC
D gene: -; J gene: TRBJ1-2; V gene: TRBV5-1; clone size: few; CDR3 protein: CASSLDSQINYGYTF; CDR3 DNA: TGCGCCAGCAGCTTGGACAGCCAGATCAACTATGGCTACACCTTC
D gene: -; J gene: TRBJ2-5; V gene: TRBV30; clone size: few; CDR3 protein: CAWSLGQLETQYF; CDR3 DNA: TGTGCCTGGAGTCTGGGCCAGCTGGAGACCCAGTACTTC
D gene: -; J gene: TRBJ2-2; V gene: TRBV7-9; clone size: -; CDR3 protein: CASERLTGELFF; CDR3 DNA: TGTGCCAGCGAGCGGCTCACCGGGGAGCTGTTTTTT
D gene: TRBD2; J gene: TRBJ2-5; V gene: TRBV7-2; clone size: few; CDR3 protein: CASRSGNQETQYF; CDR3 DNA: TGTGCCAGCCGTAGCGGGAATCAAGAGACCCAGTACTTC
D gene: TRBD1; J gene: TRBJ1-1; V gene: TRBV6-5; clone size: -; CDR3 protein: CASSYLDRGKTEAFF; CDR3 DNA: TGTGCCAGCAGTTACTTGGACAGGGGTAAGACTGAAGCTTTCTTT
D gene: TRBD2; J gene: TRBJ2-1; V gene: TRBV10-3; clone size: -; CDR3 protein: CASSAGGKNEQFF; CDR3 DNA: TGTGCCTCCAGCGCGGGAGGTAAGAATGAGCAGTTCTTC
D gene: -; J gene: TRBJ2-1; V gene: TRBV7-8; clone size: -; CDR3 protein: CASSARLSYNEQFF; CDR3 DNA: TGTGCCAGCAGCGCTCGACTATCCTACAATGAGCAGTTCTTC
D gene: -; J gene: TRBJ1-1; V gene: TRBV9; clone size: -; CDR3 protein: CASSVVGQITEAFF; CDR3 DNA: TGTGCCAGCAGCGTAGTAGGACAGATCACTGAAGCTTTCTTT
D gene: -; J gene: TRBJ2-3; V gene: TRBV9; clone size: -; CDR3 protein: CASSVEAGGTDTQYF; CDR3 DNA: TGTGCCAGCAGCGTAGAGGCTGGAGGCACAGATACGCAGTATTTT
D gene: -; J gene: TRBJ2-1; V gene: TRBV5-1; clone size: few; CDR3 protein: CASSLQGRSYNEQFF; CDR3 DNA: TGCGCCAGCAGCTTACAGGGTCGCTCCTACAATGAGCAGTTCTTC
D gene: -; J gene: TRBJ2-7; V gene: TRBV28; clone size: -; CDR3 protein: CASSSPPGGGYEQYF; CDR3 DNA: TGTGCCAGCAGTTCGCCCCCCGGGGGAGGCTACGAGCAGTACTTC
D gene: TRBD1; J gene: TRBJ1-1; V gene: TRBV25-1; clone size: few; CDR3 protein: CASRDRVVTEAFF; CDR3 DNA: TGTGCCAGCAGGGACAGGGTGGTAACTGAAGCTTTCTTT
D gene: -; J gene: TRBJ1-1; V gene: TRBV28; clone size: -; CDR3 protein: CAAGSTEAFF; CDR3 DNA: TGTGCCGCCGGGTCCACTGAAGCTTTCTTT
D gene: TRBD1; J gene: TRBJ2-7; V gene: TRBV29-1; clone size: few; CDR3 protein: CRAGTATHPRYSLEQYF; CDR3 DNA: TGCAGGGCCGGGACAGCGACACATCCGAGGTATAGTTTAGAGCAGTACTTC
D gene: TRBD1; J gene: TRBJ1-3; V gene: TRBV19; clone size: -; CDR3 protein: CASSGQGSFRNTIYF; CDR3 DNA: TGTGCCAGCAGTGGACAGGGAAGTTTCCGAAACACCATATATTTT
D gene: TRBD1; J gene: TRBJ1-4; V gene: TRBV29-1; clone size: -; CDR3 protein: CSAQDRVLRKLFF; CDR3 DNA: TGCAGCGCTCAGGACAGGGTATTGAGGAAACTGTTTTTT
D gene: TRBD2; J gene: TRBJ2-1; V gene: TRBV9; clone size: few; CDR3 protein: CASSVADSPSGSIHEQFF; CDR3 DNA: TGTGCCAGCAGCGTAGCCGACTCCCCTAGCGGGAGTATCCATGAGCAGTTCTTC
D gene: -; J gene: TRBJ2-7; V gene: TRBV30; clone size: -; CDR3 protein: CAWSTGMGYEQYF; CDR3 DNA: TGTGCCTGGAGTACAGGGATGGGCTACGAGCAGTACTTC
D gene: -; J gene: TRBJ1-2; V gene: TRBV5-4; clone size: few; CDR3 protein: CASSSIAGAGYTF; CDR3 DNA: TGTGCCAGCAGCTCGATTGCAGGGGCCGGCTACACCTTC
D gene: -; J gene: TRBJ2-5; V gene: TRBV7-2; clone size: -; CDR3 protein: CASSLAEYQETQYF; CDR3 DNA: TGTGCCAGCAGCTTAGCAGAGTACCAAGAGACCCAGTACTTC
D gene: TRBD1; J gene: TRBJ2-4; V gene: TRBV7-9; clone size: -; CDR3 protein: CASSLGTGENIQYF; CDR3 DNA: TGTGCCAGCAGCTTAGGGACAGGGGAGAACATTCAGTACTTC
D gene: TRBD2; J gene: TRBJ2-1; V gene: TRBV4-3; clone size: few; CDR3 protein: CASSQGLAGLYNEQFF; CDR3 DNA: TGCGCCAGCAGCCAAGGCCTAGCGGGACTCTACAATGAGCAGTTCTTC